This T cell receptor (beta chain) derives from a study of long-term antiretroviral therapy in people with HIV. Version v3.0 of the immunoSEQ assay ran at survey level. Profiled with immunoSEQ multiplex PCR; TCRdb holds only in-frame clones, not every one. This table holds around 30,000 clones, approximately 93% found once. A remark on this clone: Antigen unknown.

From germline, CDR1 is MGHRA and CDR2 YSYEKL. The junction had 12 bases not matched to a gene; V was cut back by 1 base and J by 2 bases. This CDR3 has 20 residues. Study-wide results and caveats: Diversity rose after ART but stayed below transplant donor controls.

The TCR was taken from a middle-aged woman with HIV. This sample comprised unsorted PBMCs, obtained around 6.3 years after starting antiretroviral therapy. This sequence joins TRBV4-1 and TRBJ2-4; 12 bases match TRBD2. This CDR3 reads CASSQALASGGAVSKNIQYF. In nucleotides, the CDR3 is TGCGCCAGCAGCCAAGCTTTGGCTAGCGGGGGGGCCGTGTCCAAAAACATTCAGTACTTC.